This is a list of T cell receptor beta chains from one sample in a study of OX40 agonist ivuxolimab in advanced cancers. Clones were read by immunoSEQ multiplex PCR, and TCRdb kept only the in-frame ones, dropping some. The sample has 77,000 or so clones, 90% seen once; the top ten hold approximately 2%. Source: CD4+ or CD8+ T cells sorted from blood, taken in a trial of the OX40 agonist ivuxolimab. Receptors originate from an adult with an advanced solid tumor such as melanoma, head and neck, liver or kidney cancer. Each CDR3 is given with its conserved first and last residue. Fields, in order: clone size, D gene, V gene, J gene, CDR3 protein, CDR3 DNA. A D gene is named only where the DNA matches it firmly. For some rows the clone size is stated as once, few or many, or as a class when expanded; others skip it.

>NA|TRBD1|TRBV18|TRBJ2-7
CASSRGGADGEQYF
TGTGCCAGCTCTCGAGGGGGCGCGGATGGCGAGCAGTACTTC
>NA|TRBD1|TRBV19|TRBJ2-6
CASGTASGANVLTF
TGTGCCAGTGGGACAGCCTCTGGGGCCAACGTCCTGACTTTC
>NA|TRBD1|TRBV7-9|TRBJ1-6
CASSFGTGFSPLHF
TGTGCCAGCAGCTTTGGGACAGGGTTCTCACCCCTCCACTTT
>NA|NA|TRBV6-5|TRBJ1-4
CASSWGTEKEGGKLFF
TGTGCCAGCAGTTGGGGGACGGAGAAAGAAGGTGGAAAACTGTTTTTT
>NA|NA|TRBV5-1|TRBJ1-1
CASSLGGGTNTEAFF
TGCGCCAGCAGCTTGGGTGGGGGAACGAACACTGAAGCTTTCTTT
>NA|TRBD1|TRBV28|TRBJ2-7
CASSTGGSSEQYF
TGTGCCAGCAGTACAGGGGGGTCGTCCGAGCAGTACTTC
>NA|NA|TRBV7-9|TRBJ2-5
CASSLDLTGLKETQYF
TGTGCCAGCAGCTTAGATCTGACAGGCCTTAAAGAGACCCAGTACTTC
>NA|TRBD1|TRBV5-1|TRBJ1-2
CASSLLQGFDGYTF
TGCGCCAGCAGCCTCCTACAGGGGTTTGATGGCTACACCTTC
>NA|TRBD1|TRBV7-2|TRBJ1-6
CASSFDRGYNSPLHF
TGTGCCAGCAGCTTCGACAGGGGTTATAATTCACCCCTCCACTTT
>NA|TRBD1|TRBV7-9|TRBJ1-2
CASNPTGATNYGYTF
TGTGCCAGCAACCCGACAGGGGCAACTAACTATGGCTACACCTTC
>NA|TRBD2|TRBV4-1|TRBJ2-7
CASSRGTSGGYEQYF
TGCGCCAGCAGCCGAGGGACTAGCGGGGGGTACGAGCAGTACTTC
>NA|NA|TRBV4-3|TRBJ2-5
CASSLGTSGPETQYF
TGCGCCAGCAGCCTCGGAACGTCGGGGCCCGAGACCCAGTACTTC
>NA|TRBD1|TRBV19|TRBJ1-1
CASSHGTGGTEAFF
TGTGCCAGTAGCCACGGGACAGGGGGCACTGAAGCTTTCTTT
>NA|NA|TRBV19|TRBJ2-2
CASSIRESNTGELFF
TGTGCCAGTAGTATAAGAGAATCTAACACCGGGGAGCTGTTTTTT
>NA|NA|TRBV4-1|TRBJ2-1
CASSQDERNSYNEQFF
TGCGCCAGCAGCCAAGATGAGAGAAACTCCTACAATGAGCAGTTCTTC
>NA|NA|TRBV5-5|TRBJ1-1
CASSLGRQANTEAFF
TGTGCCAGCAGCTTGGGTAGGCAGGCCAACACTGAAGCTTTCTTT
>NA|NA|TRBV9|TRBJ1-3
CASSAGNAANTIYF
TGTGCCAGCAGCGCGGGCAACGCGGCAAACACCATATATTTT
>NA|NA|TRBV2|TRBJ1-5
CASSEAGGRQPQHF
TGTGCCAGCAGTGAAGCGGGCGGGCGTCAGCCCCAGCATTTT
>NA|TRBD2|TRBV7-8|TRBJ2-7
CATSSLAGVNHEQYF
TGTGCCACCTCCTCCCTAGCGGGAGTTAACCACGAGCAGTACTTC
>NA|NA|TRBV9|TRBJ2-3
CASSVDFGDTQYF
TGTGCCAGCAGCGTAGACTTTGGGGATACGCAGTATTTT
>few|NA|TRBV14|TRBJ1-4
CASRRQANEKLFF
TGTGCCAGCAGACGACAGGCGAATGAAAAACTGTTTTTT
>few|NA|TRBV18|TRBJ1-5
CASSPGVGSNQPQHF
TGTGCCAGCTCCCCTGGTGTAGGTAGCAATCAGCCCCAGCATTTT
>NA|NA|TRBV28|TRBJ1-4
CASTRAGEKLFF
TGTGCCAGCACCAGGGCTGGGGAAAAACTGTTTTTT
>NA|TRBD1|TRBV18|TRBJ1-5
CASSPTGVDQPQHF
TGTGCCAGCTCACCGACAGGGGTGGATCAGCCCCAGCATTTT
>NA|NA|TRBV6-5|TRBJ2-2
CASSYSTGTGELFF
TGTGCCAGCAGTTACTCCACGGGCACCGGGGAGCTGTTTTTT
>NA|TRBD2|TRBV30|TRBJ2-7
CAWSSGTSFTYEQYF
TGTGCCTGGAGTTCCGGGACTAGCTTCACCTACGAGCAGTACTTC
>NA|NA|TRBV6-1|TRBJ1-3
CASSGGFSGNTIYF
TGTGCCAGCAGCGGGGGGTTCTCTGGAAACACCATATATTTT
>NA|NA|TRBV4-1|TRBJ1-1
CASSQGSPGNTEAFF
TGCGCCAGCAGCCAAGGTTCACCGGGGAACACTGAAGCTTTCTTT
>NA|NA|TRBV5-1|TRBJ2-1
CASSLASGSYNEQFF
TGCGCCAGCAGCTTGGCGAGCGGATCCTACAATGAGCAGTTCTTC
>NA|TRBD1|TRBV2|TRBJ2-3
CASSLQGRKTDTQYF
TGTGCCAGCAGTTTACAGGGGAGAAAGACAGATACGCAGTATTTT
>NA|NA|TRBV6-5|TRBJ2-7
CASRAEGGTYEQYF
TGTGCCAGCAGGGCAGAGGGGGGGACCTACGAGCAGTACTTC
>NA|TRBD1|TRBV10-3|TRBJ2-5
CAISERQGSRETQYF
TGTGCCATCAGTGAAAGACAGGGAAGTCGAGAGACCCAGTACTTC
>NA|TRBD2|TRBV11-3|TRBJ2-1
CASTPAPGLSYNEQFF
TGTGCCAGCACTCCCGCCCCGGGACTATCCTACAATGAGCAGTTCTTC
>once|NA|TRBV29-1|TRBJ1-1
CSVGRNTEAFF
TGCAGCGTTGGCAGGAACACTGAAGCTTTCTTT
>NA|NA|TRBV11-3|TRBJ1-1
CASSLRVATTEAFF
TGTGCCAGCAGCTTAAGGGTGGCGACCACTGAAGCTTTCTTT
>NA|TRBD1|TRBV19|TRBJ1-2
CASSPTGIISDGYTF
TGTGCCAGTAGCCCGACAGGGATCATATCGGATGGCTACACCTTC
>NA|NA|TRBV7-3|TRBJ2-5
CASSLFMGETQYF
TGTGCCAGCAGCTTATTCATGGGAGAGACCCAGTACTTC
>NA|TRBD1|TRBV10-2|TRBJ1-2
CASSFDRVGGYTF
TGCGCCAGCAGTTTCGACAGGGTCGGCGGCTACACCTTC
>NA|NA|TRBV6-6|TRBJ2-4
CASSTNLILAKNIQYF
TGTGCCAGCAGTACCAACCTTATACTAGCCAAAAACATTCAGTACTTC
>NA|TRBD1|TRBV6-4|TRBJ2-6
CACSHRTGLSGANVLTF
TGTGCCTGCTCCCATCGGACAGGACTCTCTGGGGCCAACGTCCTGACTTTC
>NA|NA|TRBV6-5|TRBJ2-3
CASREGGGDWDTQYF
TGTGCCAGCAGGGAGGGGGGGGGCGATTGGGATACGCAGTATTTT
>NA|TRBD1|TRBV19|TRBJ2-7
CASSIGQGSYEQYF
TGTGCCAGTAGTATCGGACAGGGGTCCTACGAGCAGTACTTC
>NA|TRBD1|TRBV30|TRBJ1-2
CAWSRDRGYGHTF
TGTGCCTGGAGCAGGGACAGGGGCTACGGCCACACCTTC
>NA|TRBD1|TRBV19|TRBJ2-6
CASKERTGIAGANVLTF
TGTGCCAGTAAGGAGAGGACAGGGATAGCTGGGGCCAACGTCCTGACTTTC
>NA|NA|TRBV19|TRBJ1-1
CASNVGVGTEAFF
TGTGCCAGTAACGTAGGGGTGGGAACTGAAGCTTTCTTT
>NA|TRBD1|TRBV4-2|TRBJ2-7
CASSHGQGVGFEQYF
TGTGCCAGCAGCCATGGACAGGGGGTGGGTTTCGAGCAGTACTTC
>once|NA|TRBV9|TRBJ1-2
CASSSGEPYGYTF
TGTGCCAGCAGCTCCGGGGAACCCTATGGCTACACCTTC
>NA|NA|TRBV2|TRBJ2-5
CASRSAGTLQETQYF
TGTGCCAGCAGGTCAGCCGGGACGCTGCAAGAGACCCAGTACTTC
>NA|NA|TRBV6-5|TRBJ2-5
CASSYDGGHLETQYF
TGTGCCAGCAGTTACGATGGCGGTCATCTAGAGACCCAGTACTTC
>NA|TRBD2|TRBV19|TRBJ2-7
CASSPKAGRYYEQYF
TGTGCCAGTAGTCCGAAAGCGGGGAGATACTACGAGCAGTACTTC
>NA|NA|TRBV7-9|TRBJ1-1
CASSRTYTEAFF
TGTGCCAGCAGCCGGACTTACACTGAAGCTTTCTTT
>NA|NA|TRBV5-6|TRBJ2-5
CASSHRVEETQYF
TGTGCCAGCAGCCACCGTGTGGAAGAGACCCAGTACTTC
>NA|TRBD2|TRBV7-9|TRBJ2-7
CASSPPSGTSGSRSYEQYF
TGTGCCAGCAGTCCGCCATCCGGGACTAGCGGGAGTAGGTCCTACGAGCAGTACTTC
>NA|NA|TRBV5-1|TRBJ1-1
CASSLGSNTEAFF
TGCGCCAGCAGCTTGGGATCGAACACTGAAGCTTTCTTT